The 32 T cell receptor beta chains given below trace back to one sample, sequenced in a study of blood T cells in healthy people across ages (dated by TCRdb to between 2015 and 2017). Library prep was done by 5' RACE. This sample was sequenced with an Illumina HiSeq 2500. A second PCR of roughly 7 to 12 cycles was run with a J-beta primer mix and a sample-barcoded 5' primer. TCRdb redid the processing of the public reads, applying fastp at Q25 and MiXCR, and retained in-frame beta chains. Entries are consolidated by CDR3 protein sequence, retaining the most common genes and DNA. The sample data list some 1.7 million distinct CDR3 sequences, and about 30% of these were observed just once. The ten most abundant clones make up 7.7% of the sample. Sequences were obtained from blood. All receptors derive from a woman aged 25 to 39 in good health.

This clonotype was observed a few times. The chain uses TRBV20-1 and TRBJ2-5; D perhaps matches TRBD2 (5 bases). The CDR3 consists of 16 residues. V was clipped by 0 bases and J by 3 bases, with 17 bases between them. Germline CDR1 DFQATT, CDR2 SNEGSKA (reference sequence). As DNA, the CDR3 is TGCAGTGCTAGAGAGAAGAGGGTAGGCGAGAAAGAGACCCAGTACTTC. Its protein is CSAREKRVGEKETQYF.

This clonotype occurred many times. The chain is built from TRBV20-1 and TRBJ2-5; D is undetermined. Between the trimmed V and J ends, which lost 5 bases and 5 bases, there was a span of 9 bases. The V gene's germline CDR1 is DFQATT and CDR2 SNEGSKA (reference sequence). The CDR3 contains 11 residues. The CDR3 DNA reads TGCAGTGCTCGCGAGTCGGAGACCCAGTACTTC. It yields the protein CSARESETQYF.

Here the CDR3 DNA reads TGCAGTGCTAGAAAATTCAGGGAAAAAGAGACCCAGTACTTC. Translated, it gives CSARKFREKETQYF. The chain uses TRBV20-1 and TRBJ2-5; TRBD1 might be the D (5 bases). V was shortened by 2 bases and J by 3 bases, with 13 bases between the two germline ends. The V gene's germline CDR1 is DFQATT and CDR2 SNEGSKA (reference sequence). The CDR3 runs to 14 residues.

This clonotype was picked up many times. CDR3 nucleotides: TGTGCCAGCAGCCCCGGAGCGGGGGGGGAGGAGACCCAGTACTTC. It encodes CASSPGAGGEETQYF. The rearrangement links TRBV4-2 to TRBJ2-5; 10 bases fit TRBD2. This CDR3 comprises 15 residues. CDR1 is LGHNA and CDR2 is YNFKEQ in the germline V gene. J lost 5 bases, V lost 4 bases, and 7 bases had no gene match.

The sample holds a few counts of this clonotype. The junction departs from germline at one end; a sequencing error may be responsible. DNA of the CDR3: TGTAGTGCTAGAGGGGGCGGTAACTATGGCTACACCTTC. Translated: CSARGGGNYGYTF. V usage is TRBV20-1 and J usage is TRBJ1-2; 7 nucleotides align to TRBD1. This CDR3 region has 13 residues. Germline CDR1 DFQATT, CDR2 SNEGSKA (reference sequence).

This clonotype showed up just a few times. The chain uses TRBV15 and TRBJ2-1; D is possibly TRBD2 (6 bases). The germline CDR1 and CDR2 sequences are LNHNV and YYDKDF (reference sequence). The V and J ends lost 1 base and 2 bases respectively, with 12 bases between them. This CDR3 spans 16 amino acids. The DNA for the CDR3 is TGTGCCACCAGCAGAGGTGGCGGCGGGGCCTACAATGAGCAGTTCTTC. Translating gives CATSRGGGGAYNEQFF.

This clonotype was observed at least ten times. The V and J genes are TRBV29-1 and TRBJ2-7; TRBD1 matches at 9 bases. This CDR3 contains 13 residues. Germline assignment: CDR1 SQVTM and CDR2 ANQGSEA. Germline trimming cut 4 bases from V and 5 bases from J; bases unmatched to any gene: 6. CDR3 amino acids: CSVADRGLNEQYF. DNA for the CDR3: TGCAGCGTTGCCGACAGGGGGTTGAACGAGCAGTACTTC.

The chain combines TRBV6-2 or TRBV6-3 with TRBJ2-1, with 12 bases matching TRBD1. The CDR3 contains 15 residues. Germline V gene lookup returns CDR1 MNHEY and CDR2 SVGEGT. Trimming removed 2 bases from V and 8 bases from J; junction bases left unmatched: 4. The CDR3 here is CASSYKGQGAHEQFF. The CDR3 DNA follows: TGTGCCAGCAGTTACAAGGGACAGGGGGCCCATGAGCAGTTCTTC.

This clonotype was seen a handful of times. The chain uses TRBV10-3 and TRBJ2-2; the match to TRBD2 covers 9 bases. The CDR3 has 15 residues. CDR1 ENHRY and CDR2 SYGVKD come from the germline V gene. The junction had 10 bases not matched to a gene; V was cut back by 10 bases and J by 4 bases. CDR3 residues: CASYGEAGGTGELFF. CDR3 DNA sequence: TGTGCCAGCTACGGCGAAGCGGGAGGCACCGGGGAGCTGTTTTTT.

This clonotype appeared a few times. This chain uses TRBV20-1 with TRBJ2-1; 9 bases match TRBD2. V dropped 0 bases and J dropped 10; count of bases not matched to a gene: 10. The CDR3 contains 15 residues. Germline lookup yields CDR1 DFQATT and CDR2 SNEGSKA (reference sequence). Written as DNA, the CDR3 is TGCAGTGCTAGAGATATAGGCGGGGGGGCTCGGGAGCAGTTCTTC. Amino acid sequence: CSARDIGGGAREQFF.

This clonotype was picked up a small number of times. The V call is TRBV2, the J call TRBJ2-5, with TRBD2 as a possible D gene (7 bases). The CDR3 totals 14 residues. The V gene lost 9 bases and the J gene lost 4 bases, with 18 bases spanning the gap. Germline-derived CDR1 and CDR2 are SNHLY and FYNNEI. In nucleotides, the CDR3 is TGTGCCAGTTCCAAATCGGGGGGCCCAGAGACCCAGTACTTC. Its protein is CASSKSGGPETQYF.

The chain employs TRBV3-1 and TRBJ2-7; TRBD1 aligns across 8 bases. This CDR3 spans 16 amino acids. Germline V gene data show CDR1 as LGHDT and CDR2 as YNNKEL (reference sequence). The V gene end was trimmed by 2 bases and the J gene end by 4 bases; junction bases not matched to a gene: 10. In nucleotides, the CDR3 is TGTGCCAGCAGCCAAAATCGGCCGGACAGGGAATACGAGCAGTACTTC. Translation gives CASSQNRPDREYEQYF.

This clonotype has at least ten counts. The V gene is TRBV7-4, the J gene TRBJ2-4; D remains ambiguous. The CDR3 runs 13 residues. Trimming took 3 bases from V and 8 from J, leaving 11 bases between them. CDR1 SGHVT and CDR2 SQSDAQ come from the germline V gene. The CDR3 region is CASSFGPKHIQYF. CDR3 bases: TGTGCCAGCAGCTTCGGCCCAAAACACATTCAGTACTTC.

The chain combines TRBV6-2 or TRBV6-3 with TRBJ2-1, with a tentative D call TRBD2 (6 bases). Germline assignment: CDR1 MNHEY and CDR2 SVGEGT. CDR3 size: 15 residues. Between the trimmed V and J ends, which lost 8 bases and 3 bases, there was a span of 17 bases. The CDR3 nucleotides are TGTGCCAGCCAGGAAGTTTGGGACTTCTACAATGAGCAGTTCTTC. It specifies CASQEVWDFYNEQFF.

As regards this clonotype: A junction boundary mismatches the germline segment, possibly from a read error. The chain uses TRBV7-3 and TRBJ2-3; D may be TRBD1 (6 bases). Germline assignment: CDR1 SGHTA and CDR2 FQGTGA. The CDR3 is 13 residues long. The CDR3 loop is CACSLQGGDTQYF. CDR3 nucleotides: TGTGCCTGCAGCTTACAGGGTGGGGATACGCAGTATTTT.

The J gene is TRBJ2-7, the V gene TRBV7-2; TRBD2 aligns across 12 bases. CDR1 and CDR2 (germline): SGHTA, FQGNSA. V was pared by 1 base and J by 2 bases, with 12 bases of the junction left unmatched. The CDR3 totals 19 residues. CDR3 sequence: CASSLVGLAGRLRTYEQYF. CDR3 nucleotides: TGTGCCAGCAGCTTAGTCGGACTAGCGGGGAGACTAAGGACCTACGAGCAGTACTTC.

This clonotype was observed a few times. CDR3 sequence: CASSPRGVRAKNIQYF. The CDR3, as DNA: TGTGCCAGCAGCCCTCGAGGGGTACGAGCCAAAAACATTCAGTACTTC. The chain is built from TRBV12-3 or TRBV12-4 and TRBJ2-4, with D perhaps matching TRBD1 or TRBD2 (5 bases each). The CDR3 length is 16 residues. V lost 6 bases to trimming and J lost 0 bases, with 15 bases between them.

A word on this clonotype: Sequence at one end of the junction differs from germline and may be a read error. The rearrangement uses TRBV12-3 or TRBV12-4 and TRBJ2-4, with 9 nucleotides matching TRBD1. The J call may not be correct, given that the DNA end is closer to TRBJ2-7. CDR3 length: 15 residues. The CDR3 region is CANSSQGQGKYEQYF. CDR3 in DNA: TGTGCCAACAGTTCCCAGGGACAGGGCAAGTACGAGCAGTACTTC.

This clonotype appeared a few times. J is TRBJ1-1 and V is TRBV12-3 or TRBV12-4; no clear D. Between the trimmed V and J ends, which lost 7 bases and 1 base, there was a span of 16 bases. The CDR3 length is 15 residues. CDR3 loop: CASTLTPARNTEAFF. The CDR3 nucleotides read TGTGCCAGCACCCTCACCCCAGCTAGGAACACTGAAGCTTTCTTT.

This clonotype turned up a few times. The junction departs from germline at one end; a sequencing error may be responsible. The genes are TRBV5-1 and TRBJ2-7; the D gene is possibly TRBD1 (6 bases). CDR1 and CDR2 (germline): SGHRS, YFSETQ. The CDR3 consists of 14 residues. For the CDR3, the DNA is TGCGCCAGCGGCTTTGACAGGAAGTCCTACGAGCAGTACTTC. Translating it yields CASGFDRKSYEQYF. The complete variable domain, with remaining parts taken from reference TRBV5-1 and TRBJ2-7, reads KAGVTQTPRYLIKTRGQQVTLSCSPISGHRSVSWYQQTPGQGLQFLFEYFSETQRNKGNFPGRFSGRQFSNSRSEMNVSTLELGDSALYLCASGFDRKSYEQYFGPGTRLTVT.

Comment on this clonotype: One end of the junction does not line up with germline, which may come from a read error. DNA for the CDR3: TGTGCCATCAGTGGCACACTCAACTATAGCTACACCTTC. Residues: CAISGTLNYSYTF. The chain recombines TRBV10-3 with TRBJ1-2; D is ambiguous. Looked up from germline, CDR1 is ENHRY and CDR2 is SYGVKD. This CDR3 has 13 residues.

Only a few counts were recorded for this clonotype. The chain employs TRBV5-1 and TRBJ2-7, with D tentatively TRBD1 (6 bases). V lost 4 bases, J lost 3 bases, and 20 bases lay in between. The CDR3 consists of 16 residues. Looked up from germline, CDR1 is SGHRS and CDR2 is YFSETQ. The CDR3 is CASSTGQSVRLYEQYF. In nucleotides, the CDR3 is TGCGCCAGCAGCACCGGACAGTCAGTCAGACTCTACGAGCAGTACTTC.

This clonotype was found a few times. The chain has TRBV7-2 and TRBJ2-1; perhaps TRBD2 as D (5 bases). V was cut by 1 base and J by 6 bases, with 10 bases left in between. Looked up from germline, CDR1 is SGHTA and CDR2 is FQGNSA. This CDR3 is built from 14 residues. Written as DNA, the CDR3 is TGTGCCAGCAGCTTAGGAGGGTGGTCCAATGAGCAGTTCTTC. This gives the protein CASSLGGWSNEQFF.

This clonotype was detected a few times. V is TRBV10-3 and J is TRBJ2-2; D not certain. CDR1 is ENHRY and CDR2 is SYGVKD in the germline V gene. Trimming removed 7 bases from V and 5 bases from J, with 8 bases in between. The CDR3 sequence is 12 residues long. CDR3 protein: CAINPGTGELFF. The CDR3 DNA reads TGTGCCATCAATCCAGGAACCGGGGAGCTGTTTTTT.

Concerning this clonotype: Being one base from a much bigger clone, this may be a read error. The V gene is TRBV5-6, the J gene TRBJ2-7; perhaps TRBD1 as D (5 bases). CDR3 length equals 14 residues. Germline V lookup: CDR1 SGHDT, CDR2 YYEEEE. The V and J ends lost 4 bases and 3 bases respectively, with 14 bases between them. DNA for the CDR3: TGTGCCAGCAGCCAAATCCAGGACAACTACGAGCAGTACTTC. Translation gives CASSQIQDNYEQYF.

The chain joins TRBV27 to TRBJ2-3; D not resolved. Trimming removed 1 base at V and 1 base at J, with 9 bases between. CDR3 length equals 15 residues. Germline CDR1 reads MNHEY; CDR2 reads SMNVEV (reference sequence). The CDR3 protein is CASSLFRQGTDTQYF. CDR3 nucleotide sequence: TGTGCCAGCAGTTTATTCCGCCAGGGCACAGATACGCAGTATTTT.

This chain joins TRBV7-2 and TRBJ2-7; the match to TRBD2 covers 8 bases. J was trimmed by 0 bases and V by 1 base; bases with no gene match: 8. The CDR3 covers 17 residues. Germline V gene lookup returns CDR1 SGHTA and CDR2 FQGNSA. The CDR3 coding sequence is TGTGCCAGCAGCTTAGACGGGCCAGCGGGGGTCTCCTACGAGCAGTACTTC. As protein: CASSLDGPAGVSYEQYF. The full variable domain, with the rest looked up from reference TRBV7-2 and TRBJ2-7, is GAGVSQSPSNKVTEKGKDVELRCDPISGHTALYWYRQSLGQGLEFLIYFQGNSAPDKSGLPSDRFSAERTGGSVSTLTIQRTQQEDSAVYLCASSLDGPAGVSYEQYFGPGTRLTVT.

There are many counts of this clonotype. This rearrangement joins TRBV7-9 to TRBJ2-7; no clear D. Germline V gene lookup returns CDR1 SEHNR and CDR2 FQNEAQ (reference sequence). Trimming removed 8 bases from V and 7 bases from J, with 21 bases in between. This CDR3 is built from 14 residues. The CDR3 region has the DNA TGTGCCAGCCAGCAGTCGGTTCAGATCACGGAGCAGTACTTC. The encoded protein is CASQQSVQITEQYF. Full variable domain (outside the CDR3, taken from reference TRBV7-9 and TRBJ2-7): DTGVSQNPRHKITKRGQNVTFRCDPISEHNRLYWYRQTLGQGPEFLTYFQNEAQLEKSRLLSDRFSAERPKGSFSTLEIQRTEQGDSAMYLCASQQSVQITEQYFGPGTRLTVT.

The CDR3 bases are TGTGCCAGCAGCTCCGACGACGGGACCTACACCTTC. This encodes CASSSDDGTYTF. This chain joins TRBV7-9 and TRBJ1-2, with TRBD1 as a possible D gene (5 bases). CDR3 length equals 12 residues. V was pared by 4 bases and J by 10 bases, with 13 bases between. Germline assignment: CDR1 SEHNR and CDR2 FQNEAQ (reference sequence).

The CDR3 nucleotides read TGTGCCAGCATCGATGGGGACAGGGTTAATTCACCCCTCCACTTT. This gives the protein CASIDGDRVNSPLHF. The chain recombines TRBV12-3 or TRBV12-4 with TRBJ1-6, with 9 bases identical to TRBD1. Trimming at V came to 7 bases and at J to 6 bases, leaving 7 bases not matched to a gene. The CDR3 spans 15 residues.

This clonotype has a handful of counts. The chain joins TRBV2 to TRBJ1-2, with unresolved D. CDR3 size: 14 residues. Between the trimmed V and J ends, which lost 8 bases and 2 bases, there was a span of 15 bases. Germline V gene sequence: CDR1 SNHLY, CDR2 FYNNEI. The CDR3 sequence is CASGLEGWNYGYTF. The CDR3 region has the DNA TGTGCCAGCGGATTGGAGGGATGGAACTATGGCTACACCTTC. The full variable domain, with the rest looked up from reference TRBV2 and TRBJ1-2, is EPEVTQTPSHQVTQMGQEVILRCVPISNHLYFYWYRQILGQKVEFLVSFYNNEISEKSEIFDDQFSVERPDGSNFTLKIRSTKLEDSAMYFCASGLEGWNYGYTFGSGTRLTVV.

J is TRBJ1-1 and V is TRBV10-3; D not certain. This CDR3 region has 11 residues. V was pared by 0 bases and J by 10 bases, with 6 bases between. Germline CDR1 and CDR2: ENHRY and SYGVKD. The CDR3 coding sequence is TGTGCCATCAGTGAGTCTGAGAGAGCTTTCTTT. Encoded protein: CAISESERAFF.